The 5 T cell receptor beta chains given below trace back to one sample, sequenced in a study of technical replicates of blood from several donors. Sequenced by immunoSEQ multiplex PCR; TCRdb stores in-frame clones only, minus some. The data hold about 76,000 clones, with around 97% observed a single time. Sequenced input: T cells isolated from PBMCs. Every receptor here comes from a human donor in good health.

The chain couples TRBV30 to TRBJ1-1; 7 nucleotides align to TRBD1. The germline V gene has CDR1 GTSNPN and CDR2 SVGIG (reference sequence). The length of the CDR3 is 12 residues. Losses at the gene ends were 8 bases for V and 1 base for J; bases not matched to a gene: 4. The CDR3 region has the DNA TGTGCCGTGGACAGGCCGAACACTGAAGCTTTCTTT. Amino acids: CAVDRPNTEAFF. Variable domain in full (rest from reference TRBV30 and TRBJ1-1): SQTIHQWPATLVQPVGSPLSLECTVEGTSNPNLYWYRQAAGRGLQLLFYSVGIGQISSEVPQNLSASRPQDRQFILSSKKLLLSDSGFYLCAVDRPNTEAFFGQGTRLTVV.

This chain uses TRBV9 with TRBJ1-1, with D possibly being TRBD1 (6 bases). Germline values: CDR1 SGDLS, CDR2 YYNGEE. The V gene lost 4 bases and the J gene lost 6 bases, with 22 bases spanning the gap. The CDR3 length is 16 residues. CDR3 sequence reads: CASSPGGWGPMAEAFF. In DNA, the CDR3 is TGTGCCAGCAGCCCTGGGGGTTGGGGGCCTATGGCTGAAGCTTTCTTT.

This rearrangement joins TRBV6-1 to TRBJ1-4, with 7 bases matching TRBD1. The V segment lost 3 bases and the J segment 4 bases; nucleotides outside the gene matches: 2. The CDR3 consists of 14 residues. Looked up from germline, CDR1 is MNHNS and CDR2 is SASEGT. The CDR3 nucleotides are TGTGCCAGCAGTGAGGGACAGTTTAATGAAAAACTGTTTTTT. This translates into CASSEGQFNEKLFF.

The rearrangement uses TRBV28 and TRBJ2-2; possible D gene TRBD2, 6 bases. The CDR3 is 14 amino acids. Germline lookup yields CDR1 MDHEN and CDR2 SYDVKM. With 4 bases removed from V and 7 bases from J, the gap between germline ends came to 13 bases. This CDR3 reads CASSSPLANGELFF. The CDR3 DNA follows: TGTGCCAGCAGTTCCCCCCTAGCGAACGGGGAGCTGTTTTTT.

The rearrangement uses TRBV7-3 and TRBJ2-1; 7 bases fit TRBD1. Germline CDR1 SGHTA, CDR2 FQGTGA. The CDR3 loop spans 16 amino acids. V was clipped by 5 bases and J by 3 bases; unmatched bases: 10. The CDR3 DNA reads TGTGCCAGCAGCCTCCTTGCAGGGGGTTACTACAATGAGCAGTTCTTC. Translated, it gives CASSLLAGGYYNEQFF.